A single sample gave rise to the 27 T cell receptor beta chains below, sequenced in a study of cytomegalovirus exposure and HLA in healthy donors. PCR involved 60 Vbeta and 13 Jbeta primers. The repertoire was sequenced with immunoSEQ multiplex PCR; TCRdb's copy has only in-frame clones and lacks some. The data show some 170,000 clones, 60% to 80% seen once. Sequencing was done on a sample of PBMCs. These receptors were taken from a man between 18 and 35 years old in good health and CMV-seropositive.

The chain couples TRBV1 to TRBJ2-3; the table's D call of TRBD2 was not tested on the DNA. TRBV1 is reported as a pseudogene. The CDR3 sequence is 18 residues long. DNA of the CDR3: TGCACCAGCAGCCAGGGTGAAAAGGCGGGAGTTTCAGTGGTTACGCAGTATTTT. Amino acid sequence: CTSSQGEKAGVSVVTQYF.

This chain links TRBV6-5 with TRBJ2-2; the D gene is possibly TRBD2 (6 bases). V lost 7 bases to trimming and J lost 1 base, with 7 bases between them. The CDR3 runs 13 residues. Germline CDR1 MNHEY, CDR2 SVGAGI. The CDR3 spells CASMEGNTGELFF. Written as DNA, the CDR3 is TGTGCCAGCATGGAGGGGAACACCGGGGAGCTGTTTTTT.

The chain couples TRBV25-1 to TRBJ2-7, with D uncertain. V was shortened by 6 bases and J by 0 bases, with 12 bases between the two germline ends. This CDR3 is built from 14 residues. CDR1 and CDR2 (germline): MGHDK, SYGVNS. For the CDR3, the DNA is TGTGCCAGCAGGGAGACGGCCCACTCCTACGAGCAGTACTTC. Its protein is CASRETAHSYEQYF.

The chain carries TRBV27 and TRBJ2-1, with D possibly matching TRBD1 (5 bases). The CDR3 totals 14 residues. V lost 6 bases to trimming and J lost 3 bases, with 12 bases between them. CDR1 and CDR2 (germline): MNHEY, SMNVEV (reference sequence). The CDR3 DNA is TGTGCCAGCAGGCCAGGACACCTCTACAATGAGCAGTTCTTC. This translates into CASRPGHLYNEQFF.

The genes are TRBV7-3 and TRBJ1-1; no firm D call. Germline V gives CDR1 SGHTA, CDR2 FQGTGA. CDR3 size: 13 residues. Trimming cost V 2 bases and J 5 bases, with 9 bases left between them. The CDR3 bases are TGTGCCAGCAGCTTATCCCGCGAAACTGAAGCTTTCTTT. Its translation is CASSLSRETEAFF.

V gene TRBV11-1 combines with J gene TRBJ2-1, with 9 bases identical to TRBD2. Germline CDR1 is SGHAT and CDR2 is FQDESV (reference sequence). Germline trimming cut 5 bases from V and 0 bases from J; bases unmatched to any gene: 14. The CDR3 runs 19 residues. CDR3 amino acids: CASSPGLAGQHRSYNEQFF. CDR3 sequence (DNA): TGTGCCAGCAGCCCGGGGCTAGCGGGGCAGCACCGCTCCTACAATGAGCAGTTCTTC.

The chain links TRBV19 to TRBJ2-2; D call uncertain. Germline V gene sequence: CDR1 LNHDA, CDR2 SQIVND (reference sequence). This CDR3 is 13 amino acids long. V lost 7 bases and J 1 base, leaving 7 bases between the germline ends. CDR3 in amino acids: CASKEQNTGELFF. As DNA, the CDR3 is TGTGCCAGTAAGGAGCAGAACACCGGGGAGCTGTTTTTT.

V and J are TRBV21-1 and TRBJ2-7; TRBD2 is the table's D call and was not checked against the DNA. TRBV21-1 is tagged as a pseudogene. There are 18 residues in the CDR3. CDR3 DNA: TGTGCCAGCAGCAACATAGCGGGAGGGCCAACTCCCTCCCACGAGCAGTACTTC. Protein: CASSNIAGGPTPSHEQYF.

V usage is TRBV6-1 and J usage is TRBJ1-5; D possibly corresponds to TRBD1 (5 bases). The CDR3 contains 16 residues. Per germline, CDR1 MNHNS and CDR2 SASEGT. The ends were cut back, 2 bases at V and 0 bases at J, with 11 bases in the middle. CDR3 sequence reads: CASSEWTRNSNQPQHF. The DNA for the CDR3 is TGTGCCAGCAGTGAATGGACAAGAAATAGCAATCAGCCCCAGCATTTT.

The chain combines TRBV5-1 with TRBJ2-5; TRBD2 agrees at 8 bases. V was pared by 4 bases and J by 2 bases, with 7 bases of the junction left unmatched. CDR1 SGHRS and CDR2 YFSETQ come from the germline V gene. This CDR3 contains 15 residues. As DNA, the CDR3 is TGCGCCAGCAGCCGAAGTAGCGGGGATCAAGAGACCCAGTACTTC. Protein: CASSRSSGDQETQYF.

The CDR3 nucleotides are TGCGCCAGCAGCTTGGAGGGAGGGAGCGGGAATGAGCAGTTCTTC. This gives the protein CASSLEGGSGNEQFF. The chain joins TRBV5-1 to TRBJ2-1; TRBD2 matches at 7 bases. Looked up from germline, CDR1 is SGHRS and CDR2 is YFSETQ. The V segment lost 0 bases and the J segment 7 bases; nucleotides outside the gene matches: 7. The CDR3 extends over 15 amino acids.

This chain connects TRBV6-5 to TRBJ2-7, with TRBD1 identical over 9 bases. The J segment lost 5 bases and the V segment lost 5 bases, leaving 10 bases of the junction unmatched. This CDR3 contains 15 residues. Per the germline V gene, CDR1 is MNHEY and CDR2 is SVGAGI. CDR3 in amino acids: CASSIYGTGLDEQYF. As DNA, the CDR3 is TGTGCCAGCAGTATCTACGGGACAGGGCTCGACGAGCAGTACTTC.

About this clone itself: The sample carries other DNA sequences with the same CDR3. The chain joins TRBV10-2 to TRBJ2-5, with 9 bases identical to TRBD2. This CDR3 comprises 17 residues. The germline V gene encodes CDR1 WSHSY and CDR2 SAAADI. V lost 4 bases and J lost 5; bases outside the gene matches: 14. The CDR3 spells CASSGEGDSGSRETQYF. Here the CDR3 DNA reads TGCGCCAGCAGTGGTGAGGGGGATAGCGGGAGCCGGGAGACCCAGTACTTC.

The CDR3 DNA reads as TGCGCCAGCAGCTTCACCGGGAGCTCCTACGAGCAGTACTTC. This translates into CASSFTGSSYEQYF. The V call is TRBV5-1, the J call TRBJ2-7, with D perhaps matching TRBD2 (6 bases). V lost 2 bases to trimming and J lost 0 bases, with 9 bases between them. This CDR3 region has 14 residues. Germline loops: CDR1 SGHRS, CDR2 YFSETQ.

This clone was found a few times. The rearrangement joins TRBV27 to TRBJ2-7, with 10 nucleotides matching TRBD2. V shed 3 bases, J shed 3 bases, and the junction held 11 bases outside the gene matches. The CDR3 runs 17 residues. The V gene's germline CDR1 is MNHEY and CDR2 SMNVEV (reference sequence). The CDR3 sequence is CASSLKLAGAGSYEQYF. The CDR3 DNA reads as TGTGCCAGCAGTTTGAAGCTAGCGGGAGCGGGGAGCTACGAGCAGTACTTC.

V gene TRBV6-6 combines with J gene TRBJ1-2; 7 positions match TRBD1. CDR3 length: 13 residues. V gave up 5 bases and J gave up 4 bases; unmatched junction bases: 4. Germline CDR1 reads MNHNY; CDR2 reads SVGAGI (reference sequence). This CDR3 is CASSERTGYGYTF. CDR3 DNA: TGTGCCAGCAGTGAGCGGACAGGCTATGGCTACACCTTC.

The J gene is TRBJ2-7, the V gene TRBV6-6; the D gene is possibly TRBD1 (6 bases). The CDR3 consists of 14 residues. Germline V gene lookup returns CDR1 MNHNY and CDR2 SVGAGI (reference sequence). Trimming removed 2 bases from V and 1 base from J, with 9 bases in between. The CDR3 region is CASSYLQGSYEQYF. In nucleotides, the CDR3 is TGTGCCAGCAGTTACCTACAGGGATCCTACGAGCAGTACTTC.

V and J are TRBV27 and TRBJ2-7, with D maybe TRBD1 (5 bases). The V and J ends lost 5 bases and 2 bases respectively, with 7 bases between them. This CDR3 is 12 amino acids long. Germline V gene lookup returns CDR1 MNHEY and CDR2 SMNVEV (reference sequence). This CDR3 reads CASSDSPYEQYF. CDR3 coding DNA: TGTGCCAGCAGTGACAGCCCCTACGAGCAGTACTTC.

The chain has TRBV30 and TRBJ1-2, with TRBD1 matching 9 bases. V lost 2 bases and J lost 8; bases outside the gene matches: 6. The CDR3 loop spans 13 amino acids. In germline, CDR1 is GTSNPN, CDR2 SVGIG (reference sequence). The CDR3 nucleotides read TGTGCCTGGAGTCCGGACAGGGGATTGGGCTACACCTTC. This encodes CAWSPDRGLGYTF. The full variable domain, its missing parts supplied by reference TRBV30 and TRBJ1-2, is SQTIHQWPATLVQPVGSPLSLECTVEGTSNPNLYWYRQAAGRGLQLLFYSVGIGQISSEVPQNLSASRPQDRQFILSSKKLLLSDSGFYLCAWSPDRGLGYTFGSGTRLTVV.

The V and J genes are TRBV5-6 and TRBJ2-3; D unclear. The CDR3 contains 14 residues. The V end lost 4 bases, the J end lost 1 base, and 10 bases lay between the germline ends. CDR1 and CDR2 (germline): SGHDT, YYEEEE. CDR3 DNA: TGTGCCAGCAGCCACCCCGCGGGCACAGATACGCAGTATTTT. Its translation: CASSHPAGTDTQYF.

This chain links TRBV19 with TRBJ2-3; D might be TRBD2 (5 bases). The CDR3 contains 12 residues. Germline CDR1 and CDR2: LNHDA and SQIVND (reference sequence). The germline V and J ends were trimmed by 7 bases and 4 bases, with 9 bases remaining between them. The CDR3 region has the DNA TGTGCCAGTAAAGGGAGTCCAGATACGCAGTATTTT. Translation gives CASKGSPDTQYF.

Only one count was recorded for this clone. This chain uses TRBV18 with TRBJ1-1, with a weak D call TRBD1 (5 bases). Germline V gives CDR1 KGHSH, CDR2 LQKENI. Trimming removed 6 bases from V and 7 bases from J, with 15 bases in between. This CDR3 contains 13 residues. CDR3 sequence (DNA): TGTGCCAGCTCTGCACCGTCGGGGGGTGAAGCTTTCTTT. Translated, it gives CASSAPSGGEAFF.

The rearrangement uses TRBV25-1 and TRBJ1-1, with TRBD1 matching over 11 bases. V trimming: 6 bases; J trimming: 4 bases; junction bases outside the gene matches: 13. Germline CDR1 is MGHDK and CDR2 is SYGVNS. The length of the CDR3 is 17 residues. CDR3 in amino acids: CASRKSPGQGASTEAFF. CDR3 nucleotides: TGTGCCAGCAGAAAATCCCCTGGACAGGGGGCTTCCACTGAAGCTTTCTTT.

The V gene is TRBV15, the J gene TRBJ2-7, with 7 bases lining up with TRBD2. With 5 bases clipped from V and 3 bases from J, the junction kept 10 bases outside the gene matches. CDR1 and CDR2 (germline): LNHNV, YYDKDF (reference sequence). The CDR3 totals 15 residues. The CDR3 nucleotides are TGTGCCACCAGCGGCGTAGCGGGTGATCTCTACGAGCAGTACTTC. This encodes CATSGVAGDLYEQYF. Based on the CDR3 plus reference TRBV15 and TRBJ2-7, the full variable domain is DAMVIQNPRYQVTQFGKPVTLSCSQTLNHNVMYWYQQKSSQAPKLLFHYYDKDFNNEADTPDNFQSRRPNTSFCFLDIRSPGLGDTAMYLCATSGVAGDLYEQYFGPGTRLTVT.

The chain has TRBV21-1 and TRBJ2-5; the table's D call of TRBD2 was not tested on the DNA. TRBV21-1 is assigned pseudogene status. The CDR3 covers 18 residues. This CDR3 is CASSKKRGLADHQETQYF. The CDR3 region has the DNA TGTGCCAGCAGCAAAAAAAGGGGACTAGCGGACCATCAAGAGACCCAGTACTTC.

The table lists this clone with a count of one. The V call is TRBV6-5, the J call TRBJ2-7, with D possibly being TRBD1 (6 bases). V was trimmed by 6 bases and J by 2 bases, leaving 17 bases between them. Germline lookup yields CDR1 MNHEY and CDR2 SVGAGI. CDR3 length: 15 amino acids. The CDR3 reads CASSLVSGAAYEQYF. The CDR3 nucleotides are TGTGCCAGCAGCTTAGTTTCAGGGGCGGCCTACGAGCAGTACTTC.

The sample holds a few counts of this clone. This chain joins TRBV30 and TRBJ1-6; D is uncertain. Germline CDR1 GTSNPN, CDR2 SVGIG (reference sequence). Trimming left V 1 base short and J 3 bases short, with 7 bases between. The CDR3 has 14 amino acids. The CDR3 is CAWSADYYNSPLHF. DNA of the CDR3: TGTGCCTGGAGTGCAGACTACTATAATTCACCCCTCCACTTT.